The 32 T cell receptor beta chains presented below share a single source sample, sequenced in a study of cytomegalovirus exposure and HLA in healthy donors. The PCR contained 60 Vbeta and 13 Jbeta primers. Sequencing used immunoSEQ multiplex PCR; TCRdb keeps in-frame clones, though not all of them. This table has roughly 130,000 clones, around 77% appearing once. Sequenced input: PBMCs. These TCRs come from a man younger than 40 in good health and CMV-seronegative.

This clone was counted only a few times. Here the CDR3 reads CASSENLQGRNYEQYF. CDR3 bases: TGTGCCAGCAGTGAAAACCTTCAGGGTAGGAACTACGAGCAGTACTTC. The chain combines TRBV6-1 with TRBJ2-7, with TRBD1 as a possible D gene (5 bases). CDR1 MNHNS and CDR2 SASEGT come from the germline V gene. The CDR3 totals 16 residues. V lost 2 bases to trimming and J lost 3 bases, with 17 bases between them.

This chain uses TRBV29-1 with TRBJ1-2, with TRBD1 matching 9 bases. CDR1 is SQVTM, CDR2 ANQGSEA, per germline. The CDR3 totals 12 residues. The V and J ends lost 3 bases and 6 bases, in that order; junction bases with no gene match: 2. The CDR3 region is CSVEGQGNGYTF. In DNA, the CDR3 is TGCAGCGTTGAGGGACAGGGAAATGGCTACACCTTC.

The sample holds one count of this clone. The CDR3 loop reads CASSSRKTSGGNEKLFF. Written as DNA, the CDR3 is TGTGCCAGCAGCTCACGTAAAACCTCCGGGGGGAATGAAAAACTGTTTTTT. The gene calls are TRBV11-2 and TRBJ1-4; tentative D call: TRBD1 (5 bases). Trimming removed 4 bases from V and 5 bases from J, with 20 bases in between. The V gene's germline CDR1 is SGHAT and CDR2 FQNNGV. CDR3 length: 17 residues.

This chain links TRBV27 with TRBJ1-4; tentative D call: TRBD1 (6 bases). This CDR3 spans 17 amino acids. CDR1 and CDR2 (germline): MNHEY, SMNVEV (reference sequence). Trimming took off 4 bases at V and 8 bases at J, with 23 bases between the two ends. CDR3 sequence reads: CASSSSRGGQLREKLFF. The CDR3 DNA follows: TGTGCCAGCAGTTCATCGCGTGGAGGACAGCTTAGGGAAAAACTGTTTTTT.

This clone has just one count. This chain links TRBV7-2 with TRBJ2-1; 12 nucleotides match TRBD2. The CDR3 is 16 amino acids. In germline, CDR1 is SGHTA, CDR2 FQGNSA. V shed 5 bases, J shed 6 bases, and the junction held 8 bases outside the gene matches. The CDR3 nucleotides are TGTGCCAGCAGCATAGAACTAGCGGGAGGATTCAATGAGCAGTTCTTC. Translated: CASSIELAGGFNEQFF.

The CDR3 loop reads CASSRTRSNQPQHF. In DNA form, the CDR3 reads TGTGCCAGCAGCCGCACACGAAGCAATCAGCCCCAGCATTTT. The chain employs TRBV7-2 and TRBJ1-5; D is uncertain. The CDR3 length is 14 residues. V lost 5 bases and J lost 1, with 9 bases in between. CDR1 is SGHTA and CDR2 is FQGNSA in the germline V gene. The whole variable domain, filled in from reference TRBV7-2 and TRBJ1-5, reads GAGVSQSPSNKVTEKGKDVELRCDPISGHTALYWYRQSLGQGLEFLIYFQGNSAPDKSGLPSDRFSAERTGGSVSTLTIQRTQQEDSAVYLCASSRTRSNQPQHFGDGTRLSIL.

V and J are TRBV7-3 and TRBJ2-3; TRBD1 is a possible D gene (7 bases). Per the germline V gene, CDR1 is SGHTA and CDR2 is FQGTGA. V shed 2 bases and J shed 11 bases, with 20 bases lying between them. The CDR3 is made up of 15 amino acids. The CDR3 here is CASSLAPGDSAGQYF. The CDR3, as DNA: TGTGCCAGCAGCTTAGCCCCGGGGGACAGCGCTGGGCAGTATTTT.

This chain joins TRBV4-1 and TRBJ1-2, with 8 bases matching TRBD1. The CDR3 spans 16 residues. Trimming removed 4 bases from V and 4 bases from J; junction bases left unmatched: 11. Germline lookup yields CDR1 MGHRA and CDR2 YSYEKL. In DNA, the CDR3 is TGCGCCAGCAGCCCAGGACAGGGTTCATTCGTCTATGGCTACACCTTC. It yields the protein CASSPGQGSFVYGYTF.

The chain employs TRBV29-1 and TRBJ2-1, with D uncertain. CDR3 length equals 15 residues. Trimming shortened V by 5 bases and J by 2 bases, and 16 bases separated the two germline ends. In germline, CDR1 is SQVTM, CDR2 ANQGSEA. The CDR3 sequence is CSVPRPHRTYNEQFF. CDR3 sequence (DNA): TGCAGCGTTCCGCGGCCCCACCGAACCTACAATGAGCAGTTCTTC.

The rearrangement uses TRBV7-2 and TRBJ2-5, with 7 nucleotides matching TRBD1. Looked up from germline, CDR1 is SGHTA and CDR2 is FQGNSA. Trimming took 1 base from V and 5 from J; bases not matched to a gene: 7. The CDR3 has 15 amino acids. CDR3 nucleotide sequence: TGTGCCAGCAGCTTAGTACGAGGGGGCCAGGAGACCCAGTACTTC. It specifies CASSLVRGGQETQYF.

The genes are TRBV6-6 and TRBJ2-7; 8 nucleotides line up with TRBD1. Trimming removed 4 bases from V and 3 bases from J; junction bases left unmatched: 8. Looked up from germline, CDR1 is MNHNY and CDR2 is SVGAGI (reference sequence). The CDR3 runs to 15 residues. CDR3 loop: CASSLGPTGGYEQYF. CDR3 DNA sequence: TGTGCCAGCAGTTTGGGCCCCACAGGGGGCTACGAGCAGTACTTC.

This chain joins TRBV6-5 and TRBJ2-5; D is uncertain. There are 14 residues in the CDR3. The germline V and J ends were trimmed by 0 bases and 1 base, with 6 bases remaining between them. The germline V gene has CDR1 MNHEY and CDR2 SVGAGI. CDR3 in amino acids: CASSYSIIQETQYF. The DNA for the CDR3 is TGTGCCAGCAGTTACTCAATCATCCAAGAGACCCAGTACTTC.

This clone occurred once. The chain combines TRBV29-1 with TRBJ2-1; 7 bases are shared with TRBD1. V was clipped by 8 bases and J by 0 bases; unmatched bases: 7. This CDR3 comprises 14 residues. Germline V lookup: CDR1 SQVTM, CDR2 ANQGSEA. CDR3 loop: CSTPTGSSYNEQFF. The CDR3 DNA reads TGCAGCACCCCGACAGGGAGCTCCTACAATGAGCAGTTCTTC.

CDR3 DNA: TGTGCCAGCAGCTTAGGATGGCCAGTCCAAGAGACCCAGTACTTC. It translates to CASSLGWPVQETQYF. This chain uses TRBV7-8 with TRBJ2-5; D is unresolved. Germline V gene data show CDR1 as SGHVS and CDR2 as FQNEAQ. With 1 base removed from V and 1 base from J, the gap between germline ends came to 10 bases. The CDR3 runs to 15 residues.

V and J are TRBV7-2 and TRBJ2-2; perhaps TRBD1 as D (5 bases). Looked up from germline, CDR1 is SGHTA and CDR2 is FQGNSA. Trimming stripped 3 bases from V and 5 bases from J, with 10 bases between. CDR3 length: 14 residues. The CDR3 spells CASSLKGRTGELFF. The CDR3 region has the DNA TGTGCCAGCAGCTTGAAGGGGCGGACCGGGGAGCTGTTTTTT.

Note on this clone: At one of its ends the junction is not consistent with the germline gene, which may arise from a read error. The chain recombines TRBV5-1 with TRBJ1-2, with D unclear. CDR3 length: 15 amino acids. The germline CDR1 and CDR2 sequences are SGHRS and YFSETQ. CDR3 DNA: TGCGCCAGCAGCGTTGATCCTTCTAATAACTATGGCTACCCCTTC. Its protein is CASSVDPSNNYGYPF.

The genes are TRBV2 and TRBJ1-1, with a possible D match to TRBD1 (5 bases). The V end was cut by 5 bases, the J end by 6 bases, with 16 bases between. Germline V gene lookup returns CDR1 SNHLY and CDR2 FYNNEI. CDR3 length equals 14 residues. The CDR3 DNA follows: TGTGCCAGCAGTACAGGACCGGCGGGGGCTGAAGCTTTCTTT. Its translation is CASSTGPAGAEAFF. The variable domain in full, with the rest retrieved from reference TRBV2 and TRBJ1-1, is EPEVTQTPSHQVTQMGQEVILRCVPISNHLYFYWYRQILGQKVEFLVSFYNNEISEKSEIFDDQFSVERPDGSNFTLKIRSTKLEDSAMYFCASSTGPAGAEAFFGQGTRLTVV.

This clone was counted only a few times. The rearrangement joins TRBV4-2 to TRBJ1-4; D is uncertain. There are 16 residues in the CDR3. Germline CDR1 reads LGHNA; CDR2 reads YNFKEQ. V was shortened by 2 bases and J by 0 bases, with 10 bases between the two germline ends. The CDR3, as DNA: TGTGCCAGCAGCCAATCCACAGCAGCAACTAATGAAAAACTGTTTTTT. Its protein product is CASSQSTAATNEKLFF.

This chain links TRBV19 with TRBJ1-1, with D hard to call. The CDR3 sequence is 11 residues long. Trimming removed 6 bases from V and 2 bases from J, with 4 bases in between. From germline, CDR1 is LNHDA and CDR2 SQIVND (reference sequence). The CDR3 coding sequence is TGTGCCAGTAGGCGAAACACTGAAGCTTTCTTT. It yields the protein CASRRNTEAFF.

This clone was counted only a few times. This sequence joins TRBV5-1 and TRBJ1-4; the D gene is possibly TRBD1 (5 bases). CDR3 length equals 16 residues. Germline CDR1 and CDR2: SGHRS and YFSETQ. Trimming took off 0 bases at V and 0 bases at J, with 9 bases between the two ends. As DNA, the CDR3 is TGCGCCAGCAGCTTGGCCAGGGCTGCAACTAATGAAAAACTGTTTTTT. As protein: CASSLARAATNEKLFF.

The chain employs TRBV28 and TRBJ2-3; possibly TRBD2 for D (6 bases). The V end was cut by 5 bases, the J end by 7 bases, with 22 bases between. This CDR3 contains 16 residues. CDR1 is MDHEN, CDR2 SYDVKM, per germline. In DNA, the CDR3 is TGTGCCAGCAGTGTAAACCGGGACTGGGGTTCGCATACGCAGTATTTT. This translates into CASSVNRDWGSHTQYF. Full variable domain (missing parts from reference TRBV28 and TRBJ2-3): DVKVTQSSRYLVKRTGEKVFLECVQDMDHENMFWYRQDPGLGLRLIYFSYDVKMKEKGDIPEGYSVSREKKERFSLILESASTNQTSMYLCASSVNRDWGSHTQYFGPGTRLTVL.

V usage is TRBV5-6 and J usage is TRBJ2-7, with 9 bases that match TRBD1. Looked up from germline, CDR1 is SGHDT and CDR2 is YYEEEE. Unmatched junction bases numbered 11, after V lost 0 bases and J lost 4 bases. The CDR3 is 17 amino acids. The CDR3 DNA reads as TGTGCCAGCAGCTTGGAGGGACAGGGTTTGGGGGGGTACGAGCAGTACTTC. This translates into CASSLEGQGLGGYEQYF.

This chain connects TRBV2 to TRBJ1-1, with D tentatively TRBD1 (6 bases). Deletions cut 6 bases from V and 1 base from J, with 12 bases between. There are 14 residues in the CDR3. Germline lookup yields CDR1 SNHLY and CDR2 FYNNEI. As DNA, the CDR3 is TGTGCCAGCAGGGGAGACAGGCAGAACACTGAAGCTTTCTTT. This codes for CASRGDRQNTEAFF.

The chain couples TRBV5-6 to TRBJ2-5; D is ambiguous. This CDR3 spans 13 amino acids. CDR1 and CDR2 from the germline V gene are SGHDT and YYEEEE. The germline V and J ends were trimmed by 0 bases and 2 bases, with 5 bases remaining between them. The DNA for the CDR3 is TGTGCCAGCAGCTTGGCCGTACAAGAGACCCAGTACTTC. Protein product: CASSLAVQETQYF. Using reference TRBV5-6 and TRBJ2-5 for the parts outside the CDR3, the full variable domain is DAGVTQSPTHLIKTRGQQVTLRCSPKSGHDTVSWYQQALGQGPQFIFQYYEEEERQRGNFPDRFSGHQFPNYSSELNVNALLLGDSALYLCASSLAVQETQYFGPGTRLLVL.

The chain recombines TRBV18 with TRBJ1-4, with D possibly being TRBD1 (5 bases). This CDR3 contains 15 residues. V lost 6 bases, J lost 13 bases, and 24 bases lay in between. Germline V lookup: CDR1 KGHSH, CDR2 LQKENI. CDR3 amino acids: CASSPSGSREVRLFF. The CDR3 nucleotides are TGTGCCAGCTCTCCTTCGGGATCCAGGGAGGTTCGACTGTTTTTT. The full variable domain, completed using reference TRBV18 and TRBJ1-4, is NAGVMQNPRHLVRRRGQEARLRCSPMKGHSHVYWYRQLPEEGLKFMVYLQKENIIDESGMPKERFSAEFPKEGPSILRIQQVVRGDSAAYFCASSPSGSREVRLFFGSGTQLSVL.

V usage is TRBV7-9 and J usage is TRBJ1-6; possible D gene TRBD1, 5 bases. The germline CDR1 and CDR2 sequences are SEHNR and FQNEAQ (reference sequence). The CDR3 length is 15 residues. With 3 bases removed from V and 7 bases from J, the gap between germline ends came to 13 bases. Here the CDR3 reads CASSFAGRTNSPLHF. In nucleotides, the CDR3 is TGTGCCAGCAGCTTCGCGGGACGGACAAATTCACCCCTCCACTTT.

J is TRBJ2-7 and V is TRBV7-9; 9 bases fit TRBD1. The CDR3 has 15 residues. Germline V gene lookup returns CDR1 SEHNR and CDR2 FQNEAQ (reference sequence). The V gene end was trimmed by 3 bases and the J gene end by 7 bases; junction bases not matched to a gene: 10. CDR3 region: CASSLGQGVGDEQYF. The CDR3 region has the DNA TGTGCCAGCAGCTTGGGACAGGGTGTGGGGGATGAGCAGTACTTC.

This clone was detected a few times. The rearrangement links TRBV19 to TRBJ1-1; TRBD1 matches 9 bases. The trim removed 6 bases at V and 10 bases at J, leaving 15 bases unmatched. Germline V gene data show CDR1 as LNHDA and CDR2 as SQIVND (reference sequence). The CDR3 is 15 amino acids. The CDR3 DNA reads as TGTGCCAGTAGAACGGGCGGGGGACAGGGAGATCGAGCTTTCTTT. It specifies CASRTGGGQGDRAFF.

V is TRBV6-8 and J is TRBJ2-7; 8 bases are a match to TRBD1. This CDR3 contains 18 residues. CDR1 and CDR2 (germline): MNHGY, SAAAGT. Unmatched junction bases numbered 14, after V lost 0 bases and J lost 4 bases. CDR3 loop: CASSYSVQIQGALYEQYF. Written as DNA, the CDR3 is TGTGCCAGCAGTTACTCGGTTCAGATCCAGGGGGCGCTTTACGAGCAGTACTTC.

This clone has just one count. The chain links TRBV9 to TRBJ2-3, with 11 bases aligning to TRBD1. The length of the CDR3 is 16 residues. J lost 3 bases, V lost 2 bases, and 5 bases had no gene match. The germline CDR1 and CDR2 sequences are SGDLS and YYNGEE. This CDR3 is CASSVRTGGITDTQYF. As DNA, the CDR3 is TGTGCCAGCAGCGTTAGGACAGGGGGCATTACAGATACGCAGTATTTT.

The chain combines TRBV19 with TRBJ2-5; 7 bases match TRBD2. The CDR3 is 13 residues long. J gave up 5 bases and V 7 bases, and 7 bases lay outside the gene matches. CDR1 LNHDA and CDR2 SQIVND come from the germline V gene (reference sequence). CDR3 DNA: TGTGCCAGTAATTATCGCGGGGGTGAGACCCAGTACTTC. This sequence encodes CASNYRGGETQYF.

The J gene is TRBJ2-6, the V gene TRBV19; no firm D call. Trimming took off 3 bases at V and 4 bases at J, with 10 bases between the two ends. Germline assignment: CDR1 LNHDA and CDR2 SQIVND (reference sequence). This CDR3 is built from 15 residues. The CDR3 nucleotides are TGTGCCAGTAGTATGGCCCCGTCCGGGGCCAACGTCCTGACTTTC. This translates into CASSMAPSGANVLTF. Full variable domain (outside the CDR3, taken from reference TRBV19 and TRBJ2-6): DGGITQSPKYLFRKEGQNVTLSCEQNLNHDAMYWYRQDPGQGLRLIYYSQIVNDFQKGDIAEGYSVSREKKESFPLTVTSAQKNPTAFYLCASSMAPSGANVLTFGAGSRLTVL.